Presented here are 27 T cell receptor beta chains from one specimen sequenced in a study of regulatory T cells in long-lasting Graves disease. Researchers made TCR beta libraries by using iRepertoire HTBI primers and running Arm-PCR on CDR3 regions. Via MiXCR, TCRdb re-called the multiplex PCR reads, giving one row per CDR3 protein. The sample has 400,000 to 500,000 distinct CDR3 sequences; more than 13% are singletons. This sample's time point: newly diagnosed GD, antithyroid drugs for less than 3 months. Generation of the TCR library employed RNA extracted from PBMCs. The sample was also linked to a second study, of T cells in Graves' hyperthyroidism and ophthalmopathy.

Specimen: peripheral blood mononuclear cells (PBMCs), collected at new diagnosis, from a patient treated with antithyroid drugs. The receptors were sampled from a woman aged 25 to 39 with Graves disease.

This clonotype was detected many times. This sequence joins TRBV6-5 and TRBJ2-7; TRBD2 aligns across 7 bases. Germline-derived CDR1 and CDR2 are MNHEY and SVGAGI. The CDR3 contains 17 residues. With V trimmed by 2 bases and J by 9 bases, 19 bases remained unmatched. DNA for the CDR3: TGTGCCAGCAGTTACACGACTAGCTGGGAAGAGAGTTTCTGGCAGTACTTC. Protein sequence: CASSYTTSWEESFWQYF.

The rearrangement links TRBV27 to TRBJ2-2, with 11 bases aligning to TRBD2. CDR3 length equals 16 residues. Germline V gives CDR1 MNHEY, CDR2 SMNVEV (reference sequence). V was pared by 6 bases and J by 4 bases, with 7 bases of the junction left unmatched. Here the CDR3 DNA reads TGTGCCAGCAGCCTACTTAGCGGGGGGGCCACCGGGGAGCTGTTTTTT. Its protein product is CASSLLSGGATGELFF.

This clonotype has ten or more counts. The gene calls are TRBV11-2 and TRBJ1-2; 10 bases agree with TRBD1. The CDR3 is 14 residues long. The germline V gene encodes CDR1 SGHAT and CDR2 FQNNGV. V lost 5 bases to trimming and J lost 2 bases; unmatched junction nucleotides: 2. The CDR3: CASSRQGANYGYTF. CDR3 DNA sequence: TGTGCCAGCAGCCGACAGGGGGCCAACTATGGCTACACCTTC.

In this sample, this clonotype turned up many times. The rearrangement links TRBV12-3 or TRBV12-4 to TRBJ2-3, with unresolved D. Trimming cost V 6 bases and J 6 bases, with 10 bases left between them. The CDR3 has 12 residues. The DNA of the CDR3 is TGTGCCAGCAGCCCGCTTTGGGATACGCAGTATTTT. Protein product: CASSPLWDTQYF.

The CDR3 DNA follows: TGTGCCAGTAGTATGGACAGTCTAAAACCATATACGCAGTATTTT. As protein: CASSMDSLKPYTQYF. The chain is built from TRBV19 and TRBJ2-3, with TRBD1 as a possible D gene (6 bases). This CDR3 spans 15 amino acids. Germline V CDR1 and CDR2: LNHDA, SQIVND (reference sequence). Trimming left V 3 bases short and J 7 bases short, with 17 bases between.

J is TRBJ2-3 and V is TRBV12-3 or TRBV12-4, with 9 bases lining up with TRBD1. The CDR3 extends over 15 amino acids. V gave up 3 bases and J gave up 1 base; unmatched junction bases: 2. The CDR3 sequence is CASSFRTGGTDTQYF. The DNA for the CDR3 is TGTGCCAGCAGTTTTCGGACAGGGGGCACAGATACGCAGTATTTT.

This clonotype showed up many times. The CDR3 is CASSLDDPNEKLFF. The DNA for the CDR3 is TGCGCCAGCAGCTTGGACGATCCTAATGAAAAACTGTTTTTT. The rearrangement uses TRBV5-1 and TRBJ1-4; no definite D call. Germline loops: CDR1 SGHRS, CDR2 YFSETQ. The CDR3 runs to 14 residues. Trimming shortened V by 0 bases and J by 3 bases, and 6 bases separated the two germline ends.

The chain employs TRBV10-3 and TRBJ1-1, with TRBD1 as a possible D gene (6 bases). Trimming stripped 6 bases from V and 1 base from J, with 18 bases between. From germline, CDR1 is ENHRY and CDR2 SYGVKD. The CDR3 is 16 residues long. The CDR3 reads CAIRGGWGQQNTEAFF. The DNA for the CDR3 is TGTGCCATCAGGGGGGGTTGGGGACAACAGAACACTGAAGCTTTCTTT.

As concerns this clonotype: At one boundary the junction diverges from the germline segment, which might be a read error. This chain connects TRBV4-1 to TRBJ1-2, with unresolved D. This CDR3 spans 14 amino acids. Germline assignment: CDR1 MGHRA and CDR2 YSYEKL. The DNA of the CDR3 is TGCGCCGGCAGCCAAGCGGGAGCTAACTATGGCTACACCTTC. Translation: CAGSQAGANYGYTF.

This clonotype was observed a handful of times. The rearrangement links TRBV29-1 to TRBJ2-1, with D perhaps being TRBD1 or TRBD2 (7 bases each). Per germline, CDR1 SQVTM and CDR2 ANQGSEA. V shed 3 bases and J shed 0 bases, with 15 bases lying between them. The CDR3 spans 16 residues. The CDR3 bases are TGCAGCGTTGATGGGGTCAGGGGGGGCTCCTACAATGAGCAGTTCTTC. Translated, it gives CSVDGVRGGSYNEQFF.

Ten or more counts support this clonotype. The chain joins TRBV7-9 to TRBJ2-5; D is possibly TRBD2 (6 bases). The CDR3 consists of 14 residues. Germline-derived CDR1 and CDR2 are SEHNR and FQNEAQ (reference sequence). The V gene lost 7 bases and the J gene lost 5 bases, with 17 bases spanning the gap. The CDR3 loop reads CASTKRRAGETQYF. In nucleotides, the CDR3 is TGTGCCAGCACCAAGAGGAGGGCCGGGGAGACCCAGTACTTC.

In DNA form, the CDR3 reads TGTGCCAGCAGTTGGACCTGGGGCCAAGAGACCCAGTACTTC. As protein: CASSWTWGQETQYF. The gene calls are TRBV28 and TRBJ2-5; D gene unclear. The CDR3 extends over 14 amino acids. Germline V CDR1 and CDR2: MDHEN, SYDVKM. Trimming removed 4 bases at V and 1 base at J, with 10 bases between.

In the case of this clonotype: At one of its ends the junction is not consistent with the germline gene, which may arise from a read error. The CDR3 loop reads CAHDEGGITEASF. For the CDR3, the DNA is TGTGCCCACGATGAGGGAGGAATCACTGAAGCTTCCTTT. The chain is built from TRBV30 and TRBJ1-1; D remains ambiguous. The CDR3 has 13 amino acids. CDR1 is GTSNPN, CDR2 SVGIG, per germline (reference sequence).

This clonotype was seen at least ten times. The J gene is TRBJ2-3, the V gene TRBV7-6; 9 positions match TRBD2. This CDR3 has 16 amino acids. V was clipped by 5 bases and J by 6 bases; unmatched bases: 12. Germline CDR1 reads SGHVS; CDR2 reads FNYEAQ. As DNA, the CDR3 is TGTGCCAGCAGCCCGGACCTAGCGGGAAAGATTGATACGCAGTATTTT. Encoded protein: CASSPDLAGKIDTQYF.

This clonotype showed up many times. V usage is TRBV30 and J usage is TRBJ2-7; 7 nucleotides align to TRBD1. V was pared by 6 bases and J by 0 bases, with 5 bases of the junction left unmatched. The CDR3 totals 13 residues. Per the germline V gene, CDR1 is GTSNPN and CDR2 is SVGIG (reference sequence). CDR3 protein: CACLRGSSYEQYF. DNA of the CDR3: TGTGCCTGCCTCAGGGGGAGCTCCTACGAGCAGTACTTC.

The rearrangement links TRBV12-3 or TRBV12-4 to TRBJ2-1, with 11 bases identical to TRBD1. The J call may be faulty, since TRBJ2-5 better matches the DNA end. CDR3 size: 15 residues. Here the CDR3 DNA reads TGTGCCAGCAGTTTGAGGGACAGGGGGCAAGAGACCCAGTACTTC. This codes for CASSLRDRGQETQYF.

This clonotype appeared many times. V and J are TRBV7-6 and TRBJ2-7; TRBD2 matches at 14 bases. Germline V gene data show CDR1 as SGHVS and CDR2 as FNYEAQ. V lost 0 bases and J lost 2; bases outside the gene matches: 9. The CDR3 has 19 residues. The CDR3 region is CASSLAAGTSGSQAYEQYF. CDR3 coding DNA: TGTGCCAGCAGCTTAGCAGCAGGGACTAGCGGGAGTCAGGCCTACGAGCAGTACTTC.

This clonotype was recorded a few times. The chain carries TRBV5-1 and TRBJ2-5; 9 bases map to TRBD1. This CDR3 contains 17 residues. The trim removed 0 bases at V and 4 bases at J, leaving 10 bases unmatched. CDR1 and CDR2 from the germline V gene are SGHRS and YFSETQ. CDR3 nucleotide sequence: TGCGCCAGCAGCTTGGCTCTTTCACAGGGGGCTGGAGAGACCCAGTACTTC. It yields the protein CASSLALSQGAGETQYF.

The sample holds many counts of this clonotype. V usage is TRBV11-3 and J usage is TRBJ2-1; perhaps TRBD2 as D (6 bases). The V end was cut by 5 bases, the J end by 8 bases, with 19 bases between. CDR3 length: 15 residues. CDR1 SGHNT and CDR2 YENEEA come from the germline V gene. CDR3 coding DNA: TGTGCCAGCAGCCCCCGGTCGGGAGACGCTTATGAGCAGTTCTTC. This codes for CASSPRSGDAYEQFF.

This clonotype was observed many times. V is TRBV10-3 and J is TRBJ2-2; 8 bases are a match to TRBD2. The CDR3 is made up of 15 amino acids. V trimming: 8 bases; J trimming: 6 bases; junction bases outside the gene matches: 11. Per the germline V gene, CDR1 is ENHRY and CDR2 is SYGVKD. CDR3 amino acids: CAIEAGRGRAGELFF. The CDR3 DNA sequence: TGTGCCATCGAGGCCGGGAGGGGAAGGGCCGGGGAGCTGTTTTTT.

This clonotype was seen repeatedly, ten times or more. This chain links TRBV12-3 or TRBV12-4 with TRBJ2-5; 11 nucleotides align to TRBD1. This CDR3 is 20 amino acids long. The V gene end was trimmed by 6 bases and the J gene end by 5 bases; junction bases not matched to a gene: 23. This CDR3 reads CASRSRPLLGQGARWETQYF. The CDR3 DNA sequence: TGTGCCAGCAGATCCCGTCCCCTTCTCGGACAGGGGGCTAGGTGGGAGACCCAGTACTTC.

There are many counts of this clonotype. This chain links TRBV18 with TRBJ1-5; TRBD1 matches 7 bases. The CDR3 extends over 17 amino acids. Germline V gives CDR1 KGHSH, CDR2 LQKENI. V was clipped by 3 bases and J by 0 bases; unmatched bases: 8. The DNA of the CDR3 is TGTGCCAGCTCACCCACAGGGGAGGTGTATAGCAATCAGCCCCAGCATTTT. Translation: CASSPTGEVYSNQPQHF. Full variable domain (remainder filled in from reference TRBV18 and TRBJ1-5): NAGVMQNPRHLVRRRGQEARLRCSPMKGHSHVYWYRQLPEEGLKFMVYLQKENIIDESGMPKERFSAEFPKEGPSILRIQQVVRGDSAAYFCASSPTGEVYSNQPQHFGDGTRLSIL.

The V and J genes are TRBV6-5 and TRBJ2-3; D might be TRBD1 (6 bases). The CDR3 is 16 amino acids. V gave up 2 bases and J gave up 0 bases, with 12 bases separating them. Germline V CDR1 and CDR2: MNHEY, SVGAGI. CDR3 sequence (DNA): TGTGCCAGCAGTTACGGCTTAGGGGGAAGCACAGATACGCAGTATTTT. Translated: CASSYGLGGSTDTQYF.

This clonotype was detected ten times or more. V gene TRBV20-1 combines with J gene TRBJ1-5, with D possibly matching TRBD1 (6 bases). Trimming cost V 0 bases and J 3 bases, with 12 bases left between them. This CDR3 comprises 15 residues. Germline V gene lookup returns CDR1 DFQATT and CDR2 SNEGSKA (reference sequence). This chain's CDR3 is CSAREGGAINQPQHF. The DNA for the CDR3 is TGCAGTGCTAGAGAGGGGGGGGCGATCAATCAGCCCCAGCATTTT.

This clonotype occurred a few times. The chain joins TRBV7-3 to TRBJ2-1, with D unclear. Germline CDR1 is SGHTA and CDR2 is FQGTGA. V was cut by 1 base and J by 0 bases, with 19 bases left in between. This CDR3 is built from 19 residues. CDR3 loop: CASSLKGPSIGGSYNEQFF. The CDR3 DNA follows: TGTGCCAGCAGCTTAAAGGGTCCGTCAATCGGCGGCTCCTACAATGAGCAGTTCTTC.

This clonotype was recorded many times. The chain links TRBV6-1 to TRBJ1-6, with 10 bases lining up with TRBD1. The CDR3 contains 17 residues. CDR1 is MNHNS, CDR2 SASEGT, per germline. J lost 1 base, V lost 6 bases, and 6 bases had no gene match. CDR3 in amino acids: CASSRAGQGSYNSPLHF. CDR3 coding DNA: TGTGCCAGCAGCAGGGCGGGACAGGGGTCCTATAATTCACCCCTCCACTTT.

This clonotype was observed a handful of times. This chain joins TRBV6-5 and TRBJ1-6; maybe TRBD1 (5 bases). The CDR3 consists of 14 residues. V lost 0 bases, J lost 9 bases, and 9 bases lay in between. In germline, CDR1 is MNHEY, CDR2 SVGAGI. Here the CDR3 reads CASSYSRGTSPLHF. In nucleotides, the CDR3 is TGTGCCAGCAGTTACTCGCGCGGGACTTCACCCCTCCACTTT.